The T cell receptor beta chain under discussion was sequenced for a study of control samples from healthy donors and cancer patients. Trimming removed 2 bases from V and 7 bases from J; junction bases left unmatched: 5. CDR3 length equals 14 residues. The germline CDR1 and CDR2 sequences are MNHNS and SASEGT. Libraries were prepared by immunoSEQ multiplex PCR; TCRdb keeps only in-frame clonotypes and omits some of them. The table records more than 85,000 clones, roughly nine tenths of them present only once. The receptor comes from a woman aged 18-29 years in good health. Sequencing was performed on blood. The V gene is TRBV6-1, the J gene TRBJ2-5; TRBD1 matches at 9 bases. This chain's CDR3 is CASSEMPGQGTQYF. CDR3 bases: TGTGCCAGCAGTGAAATGCCGGGACAGGGGACCCAGTACTTC.